This TCR beta chain was profiled in a study of shared clonotypes between healthy human individuals. About the study: The donor group consisted of two women and three men, aged 18 to 49. Whole-study findings and limits: In having few donors, the study represented limited genetic and exposure-history diversity.

Naive CD8 isolation took CD45RO-negative cells positively selected for CCR7 and excluded terminally differentiated effector memory CD45RA+ cells. Caucasian adults living in Nashville, Tennessee, provided all samples. Roughly 200 ng DNA, approximately 31,000 T cell genomes, went into each sorted-subset replicate PCR. TCRdb's copy holds only in-frame clones and misses some; the assay was immunoSEQ multiplex PCR. The profile shows around 1,900,000 clones, just over 90% of them singletons. With respect to this clone: Its specificity is not known. This sample includes further DNA sequences coding for the same CDR3.

In germline, CDR1 is MNHEY, CDR2 SMNVEV (reference sequence). The ends were cut back, 10 bases at V and 8 bases at J, with 14 bases in the middle. The CDR3 length is 11 residues. Material for sequencing was naive CD8+ T cells from PBMCs. The TCR originated in a young man in good health. Some clones in this sample may be carry-over from other donors' samples. The chain recombines TRBV27 with TRBJ1-1; a weak D match, TRBD1 (5 bases). CDR3 residues: CATRAGYEAFF. The CDR3 DNA is TGTGCCACCAGGGCAGGGTACGAAGCTTTCTTT.